This T cell receptor beta chain is from a study of regulatory T cells in long-lasting Graves disease. Study-wide results and caveats: Shared public clonotypes totalled roughly 2,500 in persistent patients, compared with 966 in new patients.

Time point: newly diagnosed GD, antithyroid drugs for less than 3 months. Preparation of the TCR library used RNA extracted from PBMCs. Through Arm-PCR of CDR3 regions and iRepertoire HTBI primers, TCR beta libraries were built. TCRdb reprocessed the multiplex PCR reads with MiXCR, giving one entry per CDR3 protein. The sample lists roughly 260,000 distinct CDR3 sequences, around 18% occurring once. This clonotype was picked up many times. What it recognizes is unknown. At one boundary the junction diverges from the germline segment, which might be a read error. A further study also used this sample, focusing on T cells in Graves' hyperthyroidism and ophthalmopathy. In that study: TCR CDR3 regions were first amplified by RT-PCR with HTBI primers.

This sequence was found in a woman between 25 and 40 years old with Graves disease. The sample was peripheral blood mononuclear cells (PBMCs), taken at new diagnosis, from a patient treated with antithyroid drugs.

CDR3 bases: TGTGCCAGCAGCCAAGATGGGAACAGTAATAGCAATCAGCCCCAGCATTTT. Protein sequence: CASSQDGNSNSNQPQHF. The V gene is TRBV4-1, the J gene TRBJ1-5; D not resolved. CDR3 length: 17 residues. CDR1 is MGHRA, CDR2 YSYEKL, per germline.